This T cell receptor beta chain was recorded in a study of blood T cells in healthy people across ages. Every donor provided around 9.3 milliliters of peripheral blood. In the case of this clonotype: What it recognizes is unknown.

The CDR3 totals 17 residues. The V end was cut by 0 bases, the J end by 5 bases, with 20 bases between. The germline gives CDR1 DFQATT, CDR2 SNEGSKA (reference sequence). A second PCR, run for about 6 to 11 cycles, used a sample-barcoded 5' primer plus a J-beta primer mix. MiXCR, run by TCRdb on the 5' RACE reads, gives a single entry per CDR3 protein. The sample consists of 1,300,000 or so distinct CDR3 sequences, approximately 59% of them appearing once. Overall study findings and caveats: Age advanced and TCR beta diversity per million T cells fell, roughly linearly.

The specimen was blood. The sequence was collected from a man aged 18-30 years in good health. The chain carries TRBV20-1 and TRBJ1-5; a possible D gene is TRBD1 (5 bases). In DNA, the CDR3 is TGCAGTGCTAGAGATAGTCGCCATGCAGGGAAACATCAGCCCCAGCATTTT. Its protein is CSARDSRHAGKHQPQHF.